Shown below are 28 T cell receptor beta chains from a single sample sequenced in a study of T cell responses to AZD1222 COVID-19 vaccine. Profiled with immunoSEQ multiplex PCR; TCRdb holds only in-frame clones, not every one. The sample includes 95,000 to 110,000 clones, about 89% of them seen just once. Sequencing used peripheral blood, obtained 28 days after the second dose of the MenACWY control vaccine. The receptor source for this set is an adult who received the MenACWY meningococcal vaccine as a control.

The V call is TRBV7-6, the J call TRBJ2-3; a weak D match, TRBD1 (5 bases). CDR1 and CDR2 from the germline V gene are SGHVS and FNYEAQ. The CDR3 covers 16 residues. Between the trimmed V and J ends, which lost 4 bases and 1 base, there was a span of 15 bases. Here the CDR3 DNA reads TGTGCCAGCAGCTCACTTCAGGGTGAAGGCACAGATACGCAGTATTTT. Protein product: CASSSLQGEGTDTQYF. Drawing the rest from reference TRBV7-6 and TRBJ2-3, the complete variable domain is GAGVSQSPRYKVTKRGQDVALRCDPISGHVSLYWYRQALGQGPEFLTYFNYEAQQDKSGLPNDRFSAERPEGSISTLTIQRTEQRDSAMYRCASSSLQGEGTDTQYFGPGTRLTVL.

This rearrangement joins TRBV4-3 to TRBJ2-1, with D possibly being TRBD2 (5 bases). CDR1 and CDR2 from the germline V gene are LGHNA and YSLEER. V lost 4 bases to trimming and J lost 0 bases, with 10 bases between them. This CDR3 spans 15 amino acids. The CDR3 bases are TGCGCCAGCAGCCGAGATGCGGGCTCCTACAATGAGCAGTTCTTC. Translated, it gives CASSRDAGSYNEQFF.

V gene TRBV10-3 combines with J gene TRBJ1-2; 11 nucleotides line up with TRBD1. V gave up 4 bases and J gave up 7 bases; unmatched junction bases: 8. This CDR3 region has 15 residues. Germline CDR1 ENHRY, CDR2 SYGVKD. Here the CDR3 reads CAISGGQGAFGGYTF. The CDR3 coding sequence is TGTGCCATCAGTGGAGGACAGGGGGCTTTCGGTGGCTACACCTTC.

The CDR3, as DNA: TGTGCCACCAGCAGAGAAATCGGGAGATTCTCTGGGGCCAACGTCCTGACTTTC. Encoded protein: CATSREIGRFSGANVLTF. V usage is TRBV15 and J usage is TRBJ2-6, with D possibly matching TRBD2 (6 bases). This CDR3 is built from 18 residues. In germline, CDR1 is LNHNV, CDR2 YYDKDF (reference sequence). V dropped 0 bases and J dropped 0 bases, with 12 bases sitting between them.

CDR3: CASSFGTGAYEQYF. The DNA of the CDR3 is TGTGCCAGCAGCTTTGGGACAGGGGCCTACGAGCAGTACTTC. The V gene is TRBV5-6, the J gene TRBJ2-7; 10 nucleotides align to TRBD1. The CDR3 consists of 14 residues. CDR1 and CDR2 (germline): SGHDT, YYEEEE. V dropped 2 bases and J dropped 2; count of bases not matched to a gene: 1. The complete variable domain, with remaining parts taken from reference TRBV5-6 and TRBJ2-7, reads DAGVTQSPTHLIKTRGQQVTLRCSPKSGHDTVSWYQQALGQGPQFIFQYYEEEERQRGNFPDRFSGHQFPNYSSELNVNALLLGDSALYLCASSFGTGAYEQYFGPGTRLTVT.

The V gene is TRBV7-2, the J gene TRBJ1-6; no definite D call. CDR3 length equals 13 residues. The germline V gene encodes CDR1 SGHTA and CDR2 FQGNSA. V was clipped by 5 bases and J by 10 bases, with 12 bases between them. In DNA form, the CDR3 reads TGTGCCAGCAGCATTGGGTTTCGGTCACCCCTCCACTTT. Protein sequence: CASSIGFRSPLHF.

The chain has TRBV6-5 and TRBJ1-2; D may be TRBD1 (6 bases). CDR1 MNHEY and CDR2 SVGAGI come from the germline V gene. CDR3 size: 13 residues. V was cut by 4 bases and J by 5 bases, with 11 bases left in between. In DNA form, the CDR3 reads TGTGCCAGCAGTTTAGAGGGGGGGTATGGCTACACCTTC. Its translation: CASSLEGGYGYTF.

The rearrangement links TRBV6-5 to TRBJ2-7; D gene ambiguous. The CDR3 is 11 residues long. From germline, CDR1 is MNHEY and CDR2 SVGAGI. The V end was cut by 0 bases, the J end by 6 bases, with 3 bases between. The CDR3 sequence is CASSYSGEQYF. In DNA, the CDR3 is TGTGCCAGCAGTTACTCGGGCGAGCAGTACTTC.

The chain is built from TRBV25-1 and TRBJ1-2; D might be TRBD1 (6 bases). Per germline, CDR1 MGHDK and CDR2 SYGVNS. The CDR3 is made up of 16 amino acids. The ends were cut back, 7 bases at V and 2 bases at J, with 20 bases in the middle. The CDR3 loop reads CASTPTGRGANYGYTF. DNA of the CDR3: TGTGCCAGCACGCCGACAGGTCGGGGAGCGAACTATGGCTACACCTTC.

The chain couples TRBV5-1 to TRBJ1-2, with unresolved D. The germline V gene has CDR1 SGHRS and CDR2 YFSETQ. V was trimmed by 4 bases and J by 4 bases, leaving 11 bases between them. The length of the CDR3 is 13 residues. The CDR3: CASSPSGSYGYTF. For the CDR3, the DNA is TGCGCCAGCAGCCCCTCCGGGTCCTATGGCTACACCTTC.

J is TRBJ2-2 and V is TRBV19, with D perhaps being TRBD1 or TRBD2 (6 bases each). The CDR3 contains 15 residues. Trimming took 6 bases from V and 5 from J, leaving 16 bases between them. CDR1 is LNHDA and CDR2 is SQIVND in the germline V gene (reference sequence). This chain's CDR3 is CASRKGGRDTGELFF. The DNA of the CDR3 is TGTGCCAGTAGAAAAGGGGGGCGGGATACCGGGGAGCTGTTTTTT.

The chain has TRBV24-1 and TRBJ2-5; D is undetermined. CDR3 length: 14 amino acids. V shed 3 bases and J shed 7 bases, with 14 bases lying between them. Per the germline V gene, CDR1 is KGHDR and CDR2 is SFDVKD. CDR3 nucleotides: TGTGCCACCAGTGATGTCAGTCTCGGTGGGACCCAGTACTTC. Protein: CATSDVSLGGTQYF.

This clone was recorded once. The J gene is TRBJ2-7, the V gene TRBV7-8; possibly TRBD2 for D (5 bases). The V end was cut by 3 bases, the J end by 3 bases, with 9 bases between. The CDR3 sequence is 13 residues long. Germline values: CDR1 SGHVS, CDR2 FQNEAQ. The CDR3 spells CASSFDDYYEQYF. CDR3 DNA: TGTGCCAGCAGCTTCGACGACTACTACGAGCAGTACTTC. Together with reference TRBV7-8 and TRBJ2-7, the CDR3 gives the full variable domain: GAGVSQSPRYKVAKRGQDVALRCDPISGHVSLFWYQQALGQGPEFLTYFQNEAQLDKSGLPSDRFFAERPEGSVSTLKIQRTQQEDSAVYLCASSFDDYYEQYFGPGTRLTVT.

Worth noting for this clone: One end of the junction fails to match germline, which may point to a read error. V is TRBV5-4 and J is TRBJ2-1; 8 nucleotides line up with TRBD1. CDR1 is SGHNT and CDR2 is YYREEE in the germline V gene (reference sequence). The length of the CDR3 is 12 residues. CDR3 sequence: CASSPLAGGVIF. CDR3 DNA: TGTGCCAGCAGCCCACTGGCAGGGGGCGTTATCTTC.

The chain links TRBV2 to TRBJ1-2; no clear D. Trimming took 9 bases from V and 2 from J, leaving 10 bases between them. There are 12 residues in the CDR3. The germline CDR1 and CDR2 sequences are SNHLY and FYNNEI. The CDR3 DNA reads TGTGCCAGTTCGGCCAGGAACTATGGCTACACCTTC. Its protein product is CASSARNYGYTF. The variable domain in full, completed from reference TRBV2 and TRBJ1-2, reads EPEVTQTPSHQVTQMGQEVILRCVPISNHLYFYWYRQILGQKVEFLVSFYNNEISEKSEIFDDQFSVERPDGSNFTLKIRSTKLEDSAMYFCASSARNYGYTFGSGTRLTVV.

The chain's CDR3 is CASSPVEGALNYGYTF. In DNA form, the CDR3 reads TGTGCCAGCTCACCAGTAGAGGGGGCCCTTAACTATGGCTACACCTTC. The V gene is TRBV18, the J gene TRBJ1-2; 7 bases line up with TRBD1. The CDR3 is 16 residues long. CDR1 is KGHSH, CDR2 LQKENI, per germline. V lost 2 bases to trimming and J lost 1 base; unmatched junction nucleotides: 7.

This rearrangement joins TRBV6-5 to TRBJ1-2; D not certain. Trimming left V 0 bases short and J 8 bases short, with 16 bases between. Germline V gene sequence: CDR1 MNHEY, CDR2 SVGAGI. CDR3 length equals 15 residues. CDR3 DNA: TGTGCCAGCAGTTACTCTTACATCGGGAAAGGGGGCTACACCTTC. Translation gives CASSYSYIGKGGYTF.

The genes are TRBV13 and TRBJ2-2; D is undetermined. This CDR3 spans 16 amino acids. Trimming pared 5 bases from V and 0 bases from J, leaving 13 bases between. Germline CDR1 PRHDT, CDR2 FYEKMQ (reference sequence). The DNA for the CDR3 is TGTGCCAGCAGCCACTTCGACGGACCGAACACCGGGGAGCTGTTTTTT. Its protein is CASSHFDGPNTGELFF.

The chain couples TRBV6-5 to TRBJ1-6; a possible D gene is TRBD1 (6 bases). The CDR3 has 15 residues. With 0 bases removed from V and 11 bases from J, the gap between germline ends came to 14 bases. From germline, CDR1 is MNHEY and CDR2 SVGAGI. The CDR3: CASSYSLWTAPPLHF. CDR3 sequence (DNA): TGTGCCAGCAGTTACTCGCTTTGGACAGCTCCACCCCTCCACTTT.

The V gene is TRBV9, the J gene TRBJ2-7, with D possibly being TRBD2 (7 bases). Trimming stripped 1 base from V and 8 bases from J, with 16 bases between. The length of the CDR3 is 14 residues. Germline V lookup: CDR1 SGDLS, CDR2 YYNGEE. The CDR3 protein is CASSVRESGGKQYF. CDR3 nucleotide sequence: TGTGCCAGCAGCGTAAGAGAGTCGGGGGGCAAGCAGTACTTC.

The chain links TRBV18 to TRBJ1-2, with 8 bases matching TRBD1. The V and J ends lost 3 bases and 2 bases, in that order; junction bases with no gene match: 11. The CDR3 covers 17 residues. The germline gives CDR1 KGHSH, CDR2 LQKENI. Here the CDR3 DNA reads TGTGCCAGCTCACCCCGGGGACAGGTCCTCGTAAACTATGGCTACACCTTC. Amino acid sequence: CASSPRGQVLVNYGYTF. Based on the CDR3 plus reference TRBV18 and TRBJ1-2, the full variable domain is NAGVMQNPRHLVRRRGQEARLRCSPMKGHSHVYWYRQLPEEGLKFMVYLQKENIIDESGMPKERFSAEFPKEGPSILRIQQVVRGDSAAYFCASSPRGQVLVNYGYTFGSGTRLTVV.

V gene TRBV6-5 combines with J gene TRBJ2-3; possibly TRBD2 for D (6 bases). Per germline, CDR1 MNHEY and CDR2 SVGAGI. V gave up 9 bases and J gave up 8 bases, with 15 bases separating them. The CDR3 is 12 residues long. CDR3 sequence reads: CARLGRGPTQYF. The DNA of the CDR3 is TGTGCCAGACTTGGGCGGGGCCCTACGCAGTATTTT.

This clone was found once. The chain is built from TRBV28 and TRBJ1-5; no firm D call. The germline gives CDR1 MDHEN, CDR2 SYDVKM. This CDR3 region has 13 residues. The germline V and J ends were trimmed by 7 bases and 3 bases, with 10 bases remaining between them. The CDR3 loop is CASTAGPNQPQHF. The CDR3, as DNA: TGTGCCAGCACAGCAGGCCCCAATCAGCCCCAGCATTTT.

Comment on this clone: The same CDR3 arises from other DNA sequences in this sample as well. The chain is built from TRBV3-1 (or the pseudogene TRBV3-2) and TRBJ1-6; 8 nucleotides line up with TRBD1. The ends lost 2 bases at V and 0 bases at J; junction bases unmatched: 3. Germline values: CDR1 LGHDT, CDR2 YNNKEL (reference sequence). This CDR3 contains 17 residues. The CDR3 nucleotides read TGTGCCAGCAGCCAAAGGACAGGGAGCTCCTATAATTCACCCCTCCACTTT. Translation gives CASSQRTGSSYNSPLHF.

This chain joins TRBV7-2 and TRBJ1-1; D gene ambiguous. The CDR3 totals 13 residues. V lost 10 bases, J lost 5 bases, and 17 bases lay in between. Per the germline V gene, CDR1 is SGHTA and CDR2 is FQGNSA. As DNA, the CDR3 is TGTGCCACCTGCAGGTCCGGGCGGACTGAAGCTTTCTTT. Protein: CATCRSGRTEAFF.

The gene calls are TRBV29-1 and TRBJ2-7; D possibly uses TRBD1 or TRBD2 (6 bases each). Trimming stripped 3 bases from V and 5 bases from J, with 17 bases between. This CDR3 region has 14 residues. CDR1 and CDR2 (germline): SQVTM, ANQGSEA. The CDR3 reads CSVEGGGQRDEQYF. DNA for the CDR3: TGCAGCGTTGAGGGGGGCGGACAGAGGGACGAGCAGTACTTC.

The rearrangement joins TRBV19 to TRBJ2-7; D not resolved. The CDR3 is 13 amino acids. Trimming took off 3 bases at V and 2 bases at J, with 8 bases between the two ends. Germline CDR1 reads LNHDA; CDR2 reads SQIVND (reference sequence). The CDR3 region is CASSIGPTYEQYF. CDR3 sequence (DNA): TGTGCCAGTAGTATCGGTCCCACCTACGAGCAGTACTTC. The whole variable domain, remainder taken from reference TRBV19 and TRBJ2-7, is DGGITQSPKYLFRKEGQNVTLSCEQNLNHDAMYWYRQDPGQGLRLIYYSQIVNDFQKGDIAEGYSVSREKKESFPLTVTSAQKNPTAFYLCASSIGPTYEQYFGPGTRLTVT.

The V gene is TRBV6-1, the J gene TRBJ2-2; D uncertain. The CDR3 is 15 amino acids. Germline-derived CDR1 and CDR2 are MNHNS and SASEGT. Trimming cost V 6 bases and J 1 base, with 12 bases left between them. The DNA for the CDR3 is TGTGCCAGCAGCTTAGGGATGGTGAACACCGGGGAGCTGTTTTTT. Protein sequence: CASSLGMVNTGELFF.